These T cell receptor beta chains were read from a single sample in a study of T cell responses to AZD1222 COVID-19 vaccine. Libraries were prepared by immunoSEQ multiplex PCR; TCRdb keeps only in-frame clonotypes and omits some of them. The sample comprises some 140,000 clones, 70% to 90% of which are singletons, and 4.5% to 6.5% rests with the top ten. Sample: peripheral blood, taken on day 0 of AZD1222 vaccination. The receptors stem from an adult in good health. CDR3s include the opening cysteine and the closing phenylalanine or tryptophan. A D gene is named only where the DNA matches it firmly. Size is omitted from some rows. Given values are once, few, many or a class for expanded clones.

abundance: .
j_gene: TRBJ1-2
v_gene: TRBV5-4
d_gene: .
CDR3nt: TGTGCCAGCAGCTTGGCGGGCGTCCGGGGGCGTGACTATGGCTACACCTTC
CDR3aa: CASSLAGVRGRDYGYTF

abundance: .
j_gene: TRBJ2-3
v_gene: TRBV27
d_gene: .
CDR3nt: TGTGCCAGCAGTCTAGTCGGGGGCACAGATACGCAGTATTTT
CDR3aa: CASSLVGGTDTQYF

abundance: once
j_gene: TRBJ1-1
v_gene: TRBV29-1
d_gene: .
CDR3nt: TGCAGCGTTGATTCCGGGCTGAACACTGAAGCTTTCTTT
CDR3aa: CSVDSGLNTEAFF

abundance: .
j_gene: TRBJ1-1
v_gene: TRBV19
d_gene: TRBD1
CDR3nt: TGTGCCAGTAGCCAGGGGGCGCTGGGTGGCACTGAAGCTTTCTTT
CDR3aa: CASSQGALGGTEAFF

abundance: .
j_gene: TRBJ1-2
v_gene: TRBV6-5
d_gene: .
CDR3nt: TGTGCCAGCAGTTACTCCGGTAGCTACACCTTC
CDR3aa: CASSYSGSYTF

abundance: .
j_gene: TRBJ1-2
v_gene: TRBV5-4
d_gene: .
CDR3nt: TGTGCCAGCAGCTTGATGCCCGGGAGGGGATATGGCTACACCTTC
CDR3aa: CASSLMPGRGYGYTF

abundance: .
j_gene: TRBJ2-3
v_gene: TRBV5-1
d_gene: .
CDR3nt: TGCGCCAGCAGCTTGGCTAGCGCGGGGGATACGCAGTATTTT
CDR3aa: CASSLASAGDTQYF

abundance: once
j_gene: TRBJ2-3
v_gene: TRBV5-1
d_gene: .
CDR3nt: TGCGCCAGCAGCTGGAGGGGACTCTCCGCGAGGGATACGCAGTATTTT
CDR3aa: CASSWRGLSARDTQYF

abundance: .
j_gene: TRBJ2-3
v_gene: TRBV9
d_gene: .
CDR3nt: TGTGCCAGCAGCGTAGCTTTGTTAGCGACAGATACGCAGTATTTT
CDR3aa: CASSVALLATDTQYF

abundance: few
j_gene: TRBJ1-1
v_gene: TRBV2
d_gene: .
CDR3nt: TGTGCCAGCAGGCAGGGGAGCACTGAAGCTTTCTTT
CDR3aa: CASRQGSTEAFF

abundance: .
j_gene: TRBJ1-2
v_gene: TRBV27
d_gene: TRBD1
CDR3nt: TGTGCCAGCTCCACAGACAGGGCTAACTATGGCTACACCTTC
CDR3aa: CASSTDRANYGYTF

abundance: .
j_gene: TRBJ2-1
v_gene: TRBV30
d_gene: .
CDR3nt: TGTGCCTGGAGTTTTGGCAGGGCCTACAATGAGCAGTTCTTC
CDR3aa: CAWSFGRAYNEQFF

abundance: .
j_gene: TRBJ2-6
v_gene: TRBV6-2/TRBV6-3
d_gene: .
CDR3nt: TGTGCCAGCAGCCTTTTAGGACAAATACCCTCTGGGGCCAACGTCCTGACTTTC
CDR3aa: CASSLLGQIPSGANVLTF

abundance: once
j_gene: TRBJ1-4
v_gene: TRBV28
d_gene: .
CDR3nt: TGTGCCAGCAGTCTCCCGTCACGTGCAACTAATGAAAAACTGTTTTTT
CDR3aa: CASSLPSRATNEKLFF

abundance: .
j_gene: TRBJ2-7
v_gene: TRBV3-1/TRBV3-2
d_gene: TRBD2
CDR3nt: TGTGCCAGCAGCCCCACTAGCGGGAGGCAGTACGAGCAGTACTTC
CDR3aa: CASSPTSGRQYEQYF